These T cell receptor beta chains were read from a single sample in a study of CD4 T cells in relation to SARS-CoV-2 and coronaviruses. Which antigens these TCRs recognize remains unknown. Method: immunoSEQ multiplex PCR; TCRdb's copy keeps in-frame clones and lacks some. Seen here are some 11,000 clones, 84% observed once, and the top ten hold 20% to 30%. Sequencing was carried out using CD4+ T cells from PBMCs, cultured in vitro. Receptor source: a human donor in good health. Each CDR3 is given with its conserved first and last residue. D genes are given only for firm matches. Clone size is not always given. Where it is, it says once, few, many or a class for expanded clones.

cdr3_aa,cdr3_nt,v_call,j_call,clone_size,d_call
CASSFGFGGELFF,TGTGCCAGCAGTTTTGGGTTTGGCGGGGAGCTGTTTTTT,TRBV12-3/TRBV12-4,TRBJ2-2,-,-
CASSSGTGSPEAFF,TGTGCCAGCAGTTCCGGGACAGGATCCCCTGAAGCTTTCTTT,TRBV6-5,TRBJ1-1,-,TRBD1
CASRSGQATYEQYF,TGTGCCAGTAGATCGGGACAGGCCACCTACGAGCAGTACTTC,TRBV19,TRBJ2-7,-,TRBD1
CSAAPGGTDTQYF,TGCAGCGCAGCGCCGGGAGGCACAGATACGCAGTATTTT,TRBV29-1,TRBJ2-3,few,-
CASSLDTSAYNEQFF,TGTGCCAGCAGCCTGGATACTAGCGCTTACAATGAGCAGTTCTTC,TRBV7-2,TRBJ2-1,few,TRBD2
CAWSLFVETQYF,TGTGCCTGGAGCCTTTTCGTGGAGACCCAGTACTTC,TRBV30,TRBJ2-5,-,-
CASSIALNQPQHF,TGTGCCAGTAGTATCGCCCTTAATCAGCCCCAGCATTTT,TRBV19,TRBJ1-5,-,-
CASSQVAGGTYEQYF,TGTGCCAGCTCACAAGTAGCGGGAGGGACCTACGAGCAGTACTTC,TRBV18,TRBJ2-7,-,TRBD2
CASRHRQGYGSLHF,TGTGCCAGCAGACATCGACAGGGTTATGGATCCCTCCACTTT,TRBV6-5,TRBJ1-6,hyperexpanded,TRBD1
CATSRAGQGLPYEQYF,TGTGCCACCAGCAGAGCGGGACAGGGGCTTCCCTACGAGCAGTACTTC,TRBV15,TRBJ2-7,-,TRBD1
CASSDGGVTDTQYF,TGTGCCAGTAGTGATGGAGGGGTCACAGATACGCAGTATTTT,TRBV19,TRBJ2-3,-,-
CASSPTGKRGQFGGYTF,TGTGCCAGCAGCCCTACAGGGAAGAGGGGTCAATTTGGTGGCTACACCTTC,TRBV6-2/TRBV6-3,TRBJ1-2,-,-
CASSLQGAGTGELFF,TGTGCCAGCAGTTTGCAGGGGGCTGGCACCGGGGAGCTGTTTTTT,TRBV6-2/TRBV6-3,TRBJ2-2,-,TRBD1
CAWSVPGGQGFQETQYF,TGTGCCTGGAGTGTACCTGGGGGACAGGGGTTCCAAGAGACCCAGTACTTC,TRBV30,TRBJ2-5,-,TRBD1
CASSETGDEQYF,TGTGCCAGCAGCGAAACCGGGGACGAGCAGTACTTC,TRBV7-9,TRBJ2-7,-,-
CASSLAGGYSNQPQHF,TGTGCCAGCAGCTTAGCGGGGGGCTATAGCAATCAGCCCCAGCATTTT,TRBV7-2,TRBJ1-5,-,-
CASSVEGGSMETQYF,TGTGCCAGCAGCGTAGAGGGCGGGAGTATGGAGACCCAGTACTTC,TRBV9,TRBJ2-5,-,TRBD2
CAISPLDVSSYNEQFF,TGTGCCATCAGCCCTCTGGACGTCAGCTCCTACAATGAGCAGTTCTTC,TRBV10-3,TRBJ2-1,-,-
CASSPRGGSYEQYF,TGTGCCAGCTCACCACGGGGGGGCTCCTACGAGCAGTACTTC,TRBV18,TRBJ2-7,-,TRBD2
CATSEPLGRAAMDYSNQPQHF,TGTGCCACCAGTGAGCCACTTGGGAGGGCGGCTATGGACTATAGCAATCAGCCCCAGCATTTT,TRBV24-1,TRBJ1-5,-,-
CASSQDWRETQYF,TGTGCCAGCAGCCAAGATTGGCGGGAGACCCAGTACTTC,TRBV14,TRBJ2-5,-,-
CASSEAPGTQTVF,TGTGCCAGCAGTGAAGCGCCTGGGACACAGACTGTCTTC,TRBV2,TRBJ2-1,-,-